Shown below are 8 T cell receptor beta chains from a single sample sequenced in a study of blood T cell repertoires in COVID-19. Data came from immunoSEQ multiplex PCR; TCRdb stores just in-frame clones and leaves some out. The sample includes about 370,000 clones, about 89% of them seen just once. Material: peripheral blood. These receptors came from a woman aged 25-40 years with COVID-19, enrolled during active disease.

This chain connects TRBV7-6 to TRBJ2-2; 7 bases map to TRBD2. The CDR3 is 19 amino acids. Germline V gene sequence: CDR1 SGHVS, CDR2 FNYEAQ. V lost 5 bases, J lost 0 bases, and 15 bases stayed unmatched. CDR3 sequence: CASSPAYRAGLANTGELFF. In DNA form, the CDR3 reads TGTGCCAGCAGCCCCGCCTACCGGGCAGGACTAGCGAACACCGGGGAGCTGTTTTTT.

The CDR3 here is CASGITGQLETQYF. The CDR3 nucleotides read TGTGCTAGTGGCATAACGGGACAGTTAGAGACCCAGTACTTC. The V gene is TRBV12-5, the J gene TRBJ2-5, with 7 bases that match TRBD1. Germline CDR1 and CDR2: LGHNT and FRNRAP. With 6 bases clipped from V and 4 bases from J, the junction kept 8 bases outside the gene matches. CDR3 length: 14 residues.

This chain connects TRBV5-1 to TRBJ2-3; D possibly corresponds to TRBD2 (5 bases). Germline V gene lookup returns CDR1 SGHRS and CDR2 YFSETQ. V lost 2 bases and J 1 base, leaving 14 bases between the germline ends. The CDR3 has 16 residues. Here the CDR3 reads CASSFIPDSGTDTQYF. The CDR3 DNA follows: TGCGCCAGCAGCTTCATCCCGGACTCGGGCACAGATACGCAGTATTTT.

The chain links TRBV18 to TRBJ2-1, with no clear D. Trimming pared 6 bases from V and 2 bases from J, leaving 8 bases between. Germline CDR1 and CDR2: KGHSH and LQKENI. The CDR3 is made up of 13 amino acids. DNA of the CDR3: TGTGCCAGCTCCTCTGAGGCCTACAATGAGCAGTTCTTC. It translates to CASSSEAYNEQFF.

CDR3 region: CASSYGTGTNYGYTF. The CDR3 nucleotides are TGTGCCAGCAGTTACGGGACAGGGACTAACTATGGCTACACCTTC. The V call is TRBV6-5, the J call TRBJ1-2; 9 bases are shared with TRBD1. V shed 2 bases, J shed 0 bases, and the junction held 1 base outside the gene matches. Germline-derived CDR1 and CDR2 are MNHEY and SVGAGI. This CDR3 contains 15 residues.

The genes are TRBV12-3 or TRBV12-4 and TRBJ1-1; D remains ambiguous. This CDR3 spans 11 amino acids. The V gene lost 2 bases and the J gene lost 11 bases, with 9 bases spanning the gap. CDR3 nucleotides: TGTGCCAGCAGTTTAAGTCAGAGGGCTTTCTTT. It translates to CASSLSQRAFF.

The rearrangement links TRBV7-2 to TRBJ2-1; TRBD2 might be the D (7 bases). V lost 8 bases and J 12 bases, leaving 17 bases between the germline ends. From germline, CDR1 is SGHTA and CDR2 FQGNSA. CDR3 length: 12 amino acids. The CDR3 region is CASGTGGQGQFF. In DNA form, the CDR3 reads TGTGCCAGCGGTACGGGGGGCCAAGGGCAGTTCTTC.

This sequence joins TRBV13 and TRBJ1-5; no reliable D call. Germline V gene lookup returns CDR1 PRHDT and CDR2 FYEKMQ (reference sequence). The CDR3 sequence is 13 residues long. Trimming cost V 4 bases and J 7 bases, with 11 bases left between them. The CDR3 loop is CASSWRPGQPQHF. The CDR3 DNA sequence: TGTGCCAGCAGCTGGCGCCCCGGGCAGCCCCAGCATTTT.